A selection of T cell receptor beta chains follows, all from one sample in a study of CD8 T cells in ankylosing spondylitis. TCRdb recomputed calls from the 5' RACE reads with MiXCR, one row per CDR3 protein. The sample lists 130,000 or so distinct CDR3 sequences, roughly 6.6% seen once, with about 12% in the top ten. The specimen was blood, either unsorted or a sorted T cell fraction (not recorded which). All receptors come from a male donor with ankylosing spondylitis or in good health (not recorded which). Each CDR3 is given with its conserved first and last residue. The order of the fields is J gene, CDR3 length, V gene, CDR3 protein.

J: TRBJ1-5
length: 13
V: TRBV7-2
CDR3: CASAPWGNQPQHF

J: TRBJ2-3
length: 15
V: TRBV4-1
CDR3: CASSQDTGRTDTQYF

J: TRBJ2-1
length: 12
V: TRBV13
CDR3: CASSYGENEQFF

J: TRBJ2-1
length: 16
V: TRBV20-1
CDR3: CSARNLAGGSSNEQFF

J: TRBJ2-7
length: 14
V: TRBV7-2
CDR3: CASSSLGLGYEQYF

J: TRBJ2-1
length: 16
V: TRBV24-1
CDR3: CATSAHSGSFYNEQFF

J: TRBJ1-5
length: 15
V: TRBV5-5
CDR3: CASSSVPIDNQPQHF

J: TRBJ2-6
length: 17
V: TRBV4-1
CDR3: CASSHGQGSFGANVLTF

J: TRBJ1-1
length: 13
V: TRBV20-1
CDR3: CSARGVMNTEAFF

J: TRBJ1-3
length: 15
V: TRBV7-2
CDR3: CASSWGSDSGNTIYF

J: TRBJ2-7
length: 13
V: TRBV29-1
CDR3: CSASGRLSYEQYF

J: TRBJ2-2
length: 14
V: TRBV5-1
CDR3: CASTPGGANGELFF

J: TRBJ2-4
length: 15
V: TRBV20-1
CDR3: CSARDGSLAKNIQYF

J: TRBJ2-1
length: 14
V: TRBV20-1
CDR3: CSATPGGSYNEQFF

J: TRBJ1-1
length: 14
V: TRBV5-1
CDR3: CASSPRGRGPEAFF

J: TRBJ2-2
length: 15
V: TRBV18
CDR3: CASSPMRGLTGELFF

J: TRBJ2-7
length: 13
V: TRBV29-1
CDR3: CSVRTSGTYEQYF

J: TRBJ2-2
length: 18
V: TRBV3-1
CDR3: CACSKVVRRGVNTGELFF

J: TRBJ2-3
length: 13
V: TRBV12-3/TRBV12-4
CDR3: CASSLAPSGTQYF